The next 3 T cell receptor beta chains were all read from a single sample in a study of identical twins. TCRdb re-derived calls from the 5' RACE reads in MiXCR, one entry per CDR3 protein. The repertoire holds roughly 710,000 distinct CDR3 sequences, with around 5.7% as singletons. Sequenced: naive T cells sorted from blood. These receptors were obtained from a man aged 18 to 35 in good health.

The rearrangement links TRBV19 to TRBJ2-1, with D possibly matching TRBD2 (5 bases). The CDR3 has 15 amino acids. V was cut by 3 bases and J by 6 bases, with 15 bases left in between. CDR1 LNHDA and CDR2 SQIVND come from the germline V gene (reference sequence). The CDR3 loop is CASSIMVARANEQFF. The CDR3 bases are TGTGCCAGTAGTATTATGGTAGCGCGAGCCAATGAGCAGTTCTTC.

This clonotype has a count of ten or more. The gene calls are TRBV10-3 and TRBJ2-1, with D tentatively TRBD2 (6 bases). V was clipped by 7 bases and J by 1 base, with 17 bases between them. Per germline, CDR1 ENHRY and CDR2 SYGVKD. There are 16 residues in the CDR3. The CDR3 coding sequence is TGTGCCATCACCCGGGAGCCTACCGGATCCTACAATGAGCAGTTCTTC. Translation gives CAITREPTGSYNEQFF.

This clonotype was detected a few times. The rearrangement joins TRBV12-5 to TRBJ2-7, with a weak D call TRBD1 (7 bases). Deletions cut 7 bases from V and 2 bases from J, with 18 bases between. CDR1 is LGHNT, CDR2 FRNRAP, per germline. The CDR3 spans 15 residues. CDR3 sequence: CASALRGDSPYEQYF. The DNA of the CDR3 is TGTGCTAGTGCCCTAAGGGGGGACAGTCCCTACGAGCAGTACTTC.